Listed below are T cell receptor beta chains from one sample, sequenced in a study of blood T cell repertoires in COVID-19. Assay used: immunoSEQ multiplex PCR; TCRdb lists only in-frame clones, some missing. The sample holds 84,000 or so clones; around four fifths are singletons and the top ten take roughly 36%. Input material: peripheral blood. All receptors come from a man aged 80 or over with active or convalescent COVID-19. The CDR3 runs from the conserved cysteine through the conserved F or W. Each record gives: V gene, J gene, D gene, CDR3 length, clone size, CDR3 DNA, CDR3 protein. The D gene is left open where the match is weak. Size is stated for part of the rows, as once, few or many counts, or as a class when the clone is expanded.

TRBV19	TRBJ1-2	.	17	.	TGTGCCAGTACACAATCCCCCGGGGTTGGAGCTAACTATGGCTACACCTTC	CASTQSPGVGANYGYTF
TRBV10-3	TRBJ2-1	.	19	.	TGTGCCATCAGTGAGTCCGGAGGGTCCCGCACGACTTCCTACAATGAGCAGTTCTTC	CAISESGGSRTTSYNEQFF
TRBV5-1	TRBJ1-1	TRBD1	13	.	TGCGCCAGCAGCTTCGGACAGGGCACTGAAGCTTTCTTT	CASSFGQGTEAFF
TRBV24-1	TRBJ1-5	TRBD1	16	.	TGTGCCACCAGTGACCGCGACAGGGATAGCAATCAGCCCCAGCATTTT	CATSDRDRDSNQPQHF
TRBV5-5	TRBJ1-2	TRBD1	14	.	TGTGCCAGCAGTTATACCGGGACAGGGGAAGGCTACACCTTC	CASSYTGTGEGYTF
TRBV5-1	TRBJ1-5	.	14	.	TGCGCCAGCAGCTTGTCAGGGGAGGGTCAGCCCCAGCATTTT	CASSLSGEGQPQHF
TRBV9	TRBJ1-3	.	14	few	TGTGCCAGCAGCGCAAACTTAGCTGGAAACACCATATATTTT	CASSANLAGNTIYF
TRBV6-5	TRBJ1-2	TRBD1	14	.	TGTGCCAGCAGTTACAAGGACAGGGGTAAAGGCTACACCTTC	CASSYKDRGKGYTF
TRBV6-5	TRBJ1-2	TRBD1	15	.	TGTGCCAGCAGTTACCTTGGGACAGCTAACTATGGCTACACCTTC	CASSYLGTANYGYTF
TRBV6-5	TRBJ1-5	TRBD1	15	.	TGTGCCACTCTTCCGGACAGGGCGAGCAATCAGCCCCAGCATTTT	CATLPDRASNQPQHF
TRBV6-1	TRBJ2-7	.	14	.	TGTGCCAGCAGTGAACTGTGGAGCTCCTACGAGCAGTACTTC	CASSELWSSYEQYF
TRBV24-1	TRBJ2-7	.	15	many	TGTGCCACCAGTGATTTGACATTTAACTCCTACGAGCAGTACTTC	CATSDLTFNSYEQYF
TRBV18	TRBJ2-1	.	15	.	TGTGCCAGCTCACCGCTAGGGAGCGTCTACAATGAGCAGTTCTTC	CASSPLGSVYNEQFF
TRBV5-1	TRBJ1-2	.	17	.	TGCGCCAGCAGCTTGGAGGCCAGGGGACGGGCTAACTATGGCTACACCTTC	CASSLEARGRANYGYTF
TRBV24-1	TRBJ2-1	TRBD2	18	.	TGTGCCACCAGTGAGGCCCGGACTAGCGGGAGTTTCGTAGATGAGCAGTTCTTC	CATSEARTSGSFVDEQFF
TRBV9	TRBJ1-3	.	15	.	TGTGCCAGCAGCGTAGGCGACTACTCTGGAAACACCATATATTTT	CASSVGDYSGNTIYF
TRBV7-2	TRBJ2-2	.	17	.	TGTGCCAGCAGCCTAACTGTAACGAGAGCGAACACCGGGGAGCTGTTTTTT	CASSLTVTRANTGELFF
TRBV23-1	TRBJ2-5	.	20	.	TGCGCCAGCAGTCATCCGGGTTCCGGGACCTCACGACAGGTTGAAGAGACCCAGTACTTC	CASSHPGSGTSRQVEETQYF
TRBV5-1	TRBJ1-4	.	14	.	TGCGCCAGCAGGCGGGAAACAACTAATGAAAAACTGTTTTTT	CASRRETTNEKLFF
TRBV3-1/TRBV3-2	TRBJ2-3	TRBD2	16	.	TGTGCCAGCAGCCAAGAGGCCGAGCGGGAGCCAGATACGCAGTATTTT	CASSQEAEREPDTQYF
TRBV7-9	TRBJ1-6	TRBD1	14	.	TGTGCCAGCAGCCAAAGGACAGGGGAATCACCCCTCCACTTT	CASSQRTGESPLHF
TRBV28	TRBJ1-5	TRBD1	13	.	TGTGCCAGCAGGGGACAGGGACCCGATGCCCAGCATTTT	CASRGQGPDAQHF
TRBV10-1	TRBJ1-1	.	13	.	TGCGCCAGCAGTGGGAGTATGAACACTGAAGCTTTCTTT	CASSGSMNTEAFF
TRBV7-6	TRBJ1-2	.	15	few	TGTGCCAGCAGCCCTGGGCTGGGGAGGGACTATGGCTACACCTTC	CASSPGLGRDYGYTF
TRBV18	TRBJ2-7	TRBD2	14	.	TGTGCCAGCTCACAGCTAGCGGGAGACTACGAGCAGTACTTC	CASSQLAGDYEQYF
TRBV6-6	TRBJ2-7	TRBD2	17	.	TGTGCCAGCAGTCTAGGACTAGCGGGGGGGAATGGGTACGAGCAGTACTTC	CASSLGLAGGNGYEQYF
TRBV5-1	TRBJ2-3	TRBD2	15	.	TGCGCCAGCAGCAATATAGCGGGGGCCACAGATACGCAGTATTTT	CASSNIAGATDTQYF
TRBV7-9	TRBJ1-5	.	15	.	TGTGCCAGCAGCTTAGGAGACCCTCCGTGGGAGTCCCAGCATTTT	CASSLGDPPWESQHF
TRBV19	TRBJ2-5	.	14	.	TGTGCCAGTAGTAGGGAAAGAGGAGGGGAGACCCAGTACTTC	CASSRERGGETQYF
TRBV19	TRBJ1-1	TRBD1	16	.	TGTGCCAGTAGGACTCGGACAGGGGGAGCAGGCACTGAAGCTTTCTTT	CASRTRTGGAGTEAFF
TRBV7-2	TRBJ2-2	TRBD1	15	.	TGTGCCAGCAGCCCATACAGGGGGCAGGACGGGGAGCTGTTTTTT	CASSPYRGQDGELFF
TRBV7-6	TRBJ1-3	TRBD1	16	.	TGTGCCAGCAGCACCCGACAGGGAATGGCTGGAAACACCATATATTTT	CASSTRQGMAGNTIYF
TRBV14	TRBJ1-2	.	12	few	TGTGCCAGCAGCCAAGGACTCTATGGCTACACCTTC	CASSQGLYGYTF
TRBV7-6	TRBJ2-3	.	15	.	TGTGCCAGCAGCTTAGTTGCGGAATACACAGATACGCAGTATTTT	CASSLVAEYTDTQYF
TRBV6-5	TRBJ2-5	.	15	.	TGTGCCAGCAGTTCCCAGACACCTAGGGGGGAGACCCAGTACTTC	CASSSQTPRGETQYF
TRBV9	TRBJ2-2	.	14	.	TGTGCCAGCAGCCCATCCGTAGTTACCGGGGAGCTGTTTTTT	CASSPSVVTGELFF
TRBV11-2	TRBJ2-5	.	15	.	TGTGCCAGCAGCTTAGTGCTAGCCCCTTCAGAGACCCAGTACTTC	CASSLVLAPSETQYF
TRBV6-1	TRBJ1-2	.	15	few	TGTGCCAGCAGTGAAGCAGCCTTAACTAACTATGGCTACACCTTC	CASSEAALTNYGYTF
TRBV5-5	TRBJ2-1	TRBD1	15	few	TGTGCCAGCAGCTGGGACAGGGGGCAGGGGGGTGAGCAGTTCTTC	CASSWDRGQGGEQFF
TRBV3-1/TRBV3-2	TRBJ1-1	.	13	.	TGTGCCAGCAGCTTAGAAGGCGGAACTGAAGCTTTCTTT	CASSLEGGTEAFF
TRBV5-8	TRBJ2-3	.	16	.	TGTGCCAGCAGCTTCGCGGTCCCAAACGCGGCAGATACGCAGTATTTT	CASSFAVPNAADTQYF
TRBV20-1	TRBJ1-2	.	11	.	TGCAGTGCTACAGCTAACTATGGCTACACCTTC	CSATANYGYTF
TRBV7-6	TRBJ2-1	TRBD2	15	.	TGTGCCAGCAGGAGTAGTGCGGGGGAAAACAATGAGCAGTTCTTC	CASRSSAGENNEQFF
TRBV3-1/TRBV3-2	TRBJ2-7	.	14	.	TGTGCCAGCAGCCCCTGGTGGGGGGCCTACGAGCAGTACTTC	CASSPWWGAYEQYF
TRBV29-1	TRBJ1-2	.	12	.	TGCAGCGTTGAGACAGCACGGCGCGGCTACACCTTC	CSVETARRGYTF
TRBV12-3/TRBV12-4	TRBJ2-7	.	13	.	TGTGCCAGCACCCAAGACAGGATAGGGGAGCAGTACTTC	CASTQDRIGEQYF
TRBV2	TRBJ2-1	TRBD2	15	.	TGTGCCATCCGACTAGCGGGAGGGCCGTGGAATGAGCAGTTCTTC	CAIRLAGGPWNEQFF
TRBV5-4	TRBJ2-1	TRBD2	16	.	TGTGCCAGCAGCCCTACTAGCGGGGGAGAAAACAATGAGCAGTTCTTC	CASSPTSGGENNEQFF
TRBV18	TRBJ2-3	TRBD2	17	once	TGTGCCAGCTCACCAGGGACTAGCGGGTTAGCAGGAGATACGCAGTATTTT	CASSPGTSGLAGDTQYF
TRBV5-4	TRBJ1-2	TRBD1	17	.	TGTGCCAGCAGCCCAAAAGGACAGGGCAGGGACCCCTATGGCTACACCTTC	CASSPKGQGRDPYGYTF
TRBV7-8	TRBJ1-1	.	12	.	TGTGCCAGCAGCCCCACAGGGTTGGTGGCTTTCTTT	CASSPTGLVAFF
TRBV4-1	TRBJ2-1	.	17	.	TGCGCCAGCAGCCAAGACCCTGCCGCGAGCTCCTACAATGAGCAGTTCTTC	CASSQDPAASSYNEQFF
TRBV5-1	TRBJ1-5	.	15	.	TGCGCCAGCAGCTTGGGGCCAGGGGGCAATCAGCCCCAGCATTTT	CASSLGPGGNQPQHF
TRBV25-1	TRBJ2-5	.	15	.	TGTGCCAGCAGCTCTGCTGGCGGCGGGCAAGAGACCCAGTACTTC	CASSSAGGGQETQYF